This TCR beta chain appears in the sequencing data of a study of blood T cell repertoires in COVID-19. Authors' processing steps: Estimation of nucleated cell counts was performed using reference gene primer amplification. Clones were sequenced by immunoSEQ multiplex PCR, and TCRdb holds only the in-frame ones, with some missing. Clone size and the V and J calls come from that table; the DNA yielded D and trimming. This sample has 110,000 or so clones; 70% to 90% occur once, and the top ten carry 8% to 9.5%. V trimming: 5 bases; J trimming: 7 bases; junction bases outside the gene matches: 8. CDR1 and CDR2 from the germline V gene are MNHEY and SVGAGI. This CDR3 has 14 amino acids.

The receptor's source is a woman between 65 and 79 years old who had recovered from COVID-19. The V and J genes are TRBV6-5 and TRBJ1-5; 7 bases map to TRBD1. Sequenced material: peripheral blood. CDR3 loop: CASSTTGRRQPQHF. DNA of the CDR3: TGTGCCAGCAGTACGACAGGGAGGAGGCAGCCCCAGCATTTT.